Below are 16 T cell receptor beta chains sequenced from a single sample in a study of T cells in Graves' hyperthyroidism and ophthalmopathy. From RNA transcripts, TCR beta CDR3 regions were amplified. Carried out on the TCR CDR3, a first-round RT-PCR used the HTBI primer set. TCRdb processed the multiplex PCR reads anew with MiXCR; each CDR3 protein has one entry. The data contain roughly 630,000 distinct CDR3 sequences, around a sixth of them singletons. The sequenced sample was blood. The receptors were sampled from a young woman with Graves' hyperthyroidism.

This clonotype was picked up a small number of times. The chain uses TRBV18 and TRBJ1-5; 7 nucleotides agree with TRBD1. CDR3 length: 15 residues. Germline V lookup: CDR1 KGHSH, CDR2 LQKENI. Unmatched junction bases numbered 4, after V lost 4 bases and J lost 1 base. CDR3 coding DNA: TGTGCCAGCTCACTACCGGGACAGAGCAATCAGCCCCAGCATTTT. Protein product: CASSLPGQSNQPQHF.

This clonotype turned up a few times. This sequence joins TRBV6-1 and TRBJ2-2; 10 nucleotides align to TRBD1. The CDR3 covers 16 residues. Germline CDR1 and CDR2: MNHNS and SASEGT. Trimming cost V 5 bases and J 6 bases; bases outside gene matches: 9. CDR3 coding DNA: TGTGCCAGCAGTTATGAGGGACAGGGGCAGGCCGGGGAGCTGTTTTTT. Translated: CASSYEGQGQAGELFF.

This chain connects TRBV19 to TRBJ2-5; TRBD2 agrees at 14 bases. Germline-derived CDR1 and CDR2 are LNHDA and SQIVND (reference sequence). There are 16 residues in the CDR3. Losses at the gene ends were 4 bases for V and 2 bases for J; bases not matched to a gene: 3. CDR3 bases: TGTGCCAGTAGTACCGGACTAGCGGGAGGACAAGAGACCCAGTACTTC. Translating it yields CASSTGLAGGQETQYF.

The chain uses TRBV10-3 and TRBJ2-1; 8 bases are shared with TRBD1. V lost 5 bases to trimming and J lost 4 bases; unmatched junction nucleotides: 10. Germline assignment: CDR1 ENHRY and CDR2 SYGVKD. The CDR3 has 16 amino acids. The CDR3 reads CAISTPGTGLYNEQFF. The CDR3 nucleotides are TGTGCCATCAGTACTCCCGGGACAGGACTTTACAATGAGCAGTTCTTC.

This clonotype was counted only a few times. The chain joins TRBV12-3 or TRBV12-4 to TRBJ1-5; D perhaps matches TRBD1 (6 bases). V lost 1 base, J lost 0 bases, and 13 bases lay in between. This CDR3 region has 17 residues. The CDR3 loop reads CASSLEGRGLSNQPQHF. In DNA form, the CDR3 reads TGTGCCAGCAGTTTAGAGGGCAGGGGTCTTAGCAATCAGCCCCAGCATTTT.

Concerning this clonotype: Being one base from a much bigger clone, this may be a read error. The J gene is TRBJ2-5, the V gene TRBV20-1, with TRBD2 identical over 14 bases. Germline V gives CDR1 DFQATT, CDR2 SNEGSKA (reference sequence). The CDR3 loop spans 17 amino acids. In nucleotides, the CDR3 is TGCAGTGCCATCGGACTAGCGGGAGGAAAGGTCGGAGAGGCCCAGTACTTC. Translation gives CSAIGLAGGKVGEAQYF.

This clonotype was seen a few times. This chain uses TRBV12-3 or TRBV12-4 with TRBJ2-1; no clear D. V was cut by 5 bases and J by 7 bases, with 15 bases left in between. The CDR3 sequence is 14 residues long. As DNA, the CDR3 is TGTGCCAGCAGTCCCATTAGAATAGCTAATGAGCAGTTCTTC. Translating it yields CASSPIRIANEQFF.

The genes are TRBV27 and TRBJ2-2; D unresolved. The germline CDR1 and CDR2 sequences are MNHEY and SMNVEV (reference sequence). The CDR3 has 15 amino acids. The V end was cut by 2 bases, the J end by 1 base, with 8 bases between. The CDR3: CASSLLGMNTGELFF. DNA of the CDR3: TGTGCCAGCAGTTTACTGGGAATGAACACCGGGGAGCTGTTTTTT.

This clonotype was recorded at least ten times. This chain connects TRBV7-9 to TRBJ2-1; 14 bases align to TRBD2. Germline loops: CDR1 SEHNR, CDR2 FQNEAQ (reference sequence). V dropped 3 bases and J dropped 3; count of bases not matched to a gene: 4. The CDR3 sequence is 17 residues long. The CDR3 sequence is CASSFRGTSGGYNEQFF. As DNA, the CDR3 is TGTGCCAGCAGCTTCCGGGGGACTAGCGGGGGCTACAATGAGCAGTTCTTC.

This clonotype was counted ten times or more. The rearrangement joins TRBV2 to TRBJ2-7; D possibly uses TRBD1 or TRBD2 (6 bases each). The V end lost 10 bases, the J end lost 3 bases, and 22 bases lay between the germline ends. Germline assignment: CDR1 SNHLY and CDR2 FYNNEI. The CDR3 runs to 15 residues. The CDR3 loop reads CANTPREGGSYEQYF. As DNA, the CDR3 is TGTGCCAATACCCCCCGCGAGGGGGGAAGCTACGAGCAGTACTTC. Full variable domain (rest looked up from reference TRBV2 and TRBJ2-7): EPEVTQTPSHQVTQMGQEVILRCVPISNHLYFYWYRQILGQKVEFLVSFYNNEISEKSEIFDDQFSVERPDGSNFTLKIRSTKLEDSAMYFCANTPREGGSYEQYFGPGTRLTVT.

This clonotype was seen at least ten times. This chain links TRBV27 with TRBJ2-7, with 8 bases that match TRBD1. The V gene end was trimmed by 5 bases and the J gene end by 5 bases; junction bases not matched to a gene: 8. Germline CDR1 reads MNHEY; CDR2 reads SMNVEV (reference sequence). The CDR3 extends over 14 amino acids. Here the CDR3 DNA reads TGTGCCAGCAGTAACATCGGACAGGGTCACGAGCAGTACTTC. Its protein is CASSNIGQGHEQYF.

As to this clonotype: The CDR3 does not close with the conserved phenylalanine or tryptophan, likely indicating a read error. V usage is TRBV5-1 and J usage is TRBJ1-6; 11 positions agree with TRBD1. The junction had 7 bases not matched to a gene; V was cut back by 4 bases and J by 4 bases. Germline CDR1 is SGHRS and CDR2 is YFSETQ. This CDR3 spans 17 amino acids. CDR3 region: CASSAGTGGLYNSPLHS. As DNA, the CDR3 is TGCGCCAGCAGCGCCGGGACAGGGGGACTTTATAATTCACCCCTCCACTCT.

This clonotype was detected only a few times. The chain joins TRBV20-1 to TRBJ2-7; TRBD1 might be the D (5 bases). This CDR3 contains 14 residues. The germline V gene encodes CDR1 DFQATT and CDR2 SNEGSKA (reference sequence). The ends were cut back, 2 bases at V and 3 bases at J, with 14 bases in the middle. The CDR3 sequence is CSARKQGMVYEQYF. The CDR3 DNA follows: TGCAGTGCTAGAAAGCAGGGTATGGTCTACGAGCAGTACTTC.

In its sample, this clonotype was seen a few times. V is TRBV18 and J is TRBJ2-7; the D is unclear. The CDR3 contains 15 residues. Germline V gene lookup returns CDR1 KGHSH and CDR2 LQKENI. V gave up 8 bases and J gave up 7 bases, with 24 bases separating them. The CDR3 loop reads CASTKGSVAAAEQYF. CDR3 sequence (DNA): TGTGCCAGCACCAAAGGCAGCGTAGCAGCTGCGGAGCAGTACTTC.

The V call is TRBV27, the J call TRBJ2-7; no firm D call. The germline CDR1 and CDR2 sequences are MNHEY and SMNVEV (reference sequence). Trimming stripped 0 bases from V and 6 bases from J, with 9 bases between. The CDR3 is 13 amino acids. The CDR3 sequence is CASSLSRISEQYF. DNA of the CDR3: TGTGCCAGCAGTTTATCGAGGATATCCGAGCAGTACTTC.

The chain is built from TRBV7-2 and TRBJ2-7, with 10 bases identical to TRBD2. Germline CDR1 reads SGHTA; CDR2 reads FQGNSA. The CDR3 is 16 amino acids. The V and J ends lost 6 bases and 0 bases, in that order; junction bases with no gene match: 8. In DNA form, the CDR3 reads TGTGCCAGCAGGGAACGGAGCGGGAGGGGCTCCTACGAGCAGTACTTC. As protein: CASRERSGRGSYEQYF. The whole variable domain, remainder taken from reference TRBV7-2 and TRBJ2-7, is GAGVSQSPSNKVTEKGKDVELRCDPISGHTALYWYRQSLGQGLEFLIYFQGNSAPDKSGLPSDRFSAERTGGSVSTLTIQRTQQEDSAVYLCASRERSGRGSYEQYFGPGTRLTVT.